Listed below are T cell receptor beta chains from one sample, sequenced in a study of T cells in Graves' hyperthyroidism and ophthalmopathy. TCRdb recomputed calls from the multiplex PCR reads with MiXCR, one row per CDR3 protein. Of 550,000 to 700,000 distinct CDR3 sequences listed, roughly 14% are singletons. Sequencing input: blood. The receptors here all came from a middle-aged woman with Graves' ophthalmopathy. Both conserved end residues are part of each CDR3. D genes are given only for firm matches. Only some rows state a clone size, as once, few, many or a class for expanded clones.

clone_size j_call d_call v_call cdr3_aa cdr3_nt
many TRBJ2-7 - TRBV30 CAWSPGLYEQYF TGTGCCTGGAGTCCCGGACTCTACGAGCAGTACTTC
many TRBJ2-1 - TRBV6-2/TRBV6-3 CASSYSMGVRNEQFF TGTGCCAGCAGTTACTCGATGGGAGTCCGCAATGAGCAGTTCTTC
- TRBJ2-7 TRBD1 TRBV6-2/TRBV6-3 CASSLGGQVGYEQYF TGTGCCAGCAGTTTAGGGGGACAGGTGGGCTACGAGCAGTACTTC
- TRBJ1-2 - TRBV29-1 CSVEVAELQAVYGYTF TGCAGCGTTGAAGTGGCGGAACTCCAGGCCGTCTATGGCTACACCTTC
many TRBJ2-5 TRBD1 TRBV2 CASSGGQGTRQETQYF TGTGCCAGCAGTGGCGGACAGGGAACCCGTCAAGAGACCCAGTACTTC
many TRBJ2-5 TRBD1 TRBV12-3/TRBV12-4 CASSRWDRGSQETQYF TGTGCCAGCAGCCGCTGGGACAGGGGGTCTCAAGAGACCCAGTACTTC
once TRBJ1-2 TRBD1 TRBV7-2 CASSPRDSWNYGYTF TGTGCCAGCAGCCCACGGGACAGCTGGAACTATGGCTACACCTTC
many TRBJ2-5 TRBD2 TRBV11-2 CASSPTGGRETQYF TGTGCCAGCAGCCCCACGGGGGGTAGAGAGACCCAGTACTTC
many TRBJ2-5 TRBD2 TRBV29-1 CSVEDRLAGGWGTQYF TGCAGCGTTGAAGATCGGCTAGCGGGAGGATGGGGGACCCAGTACTTC
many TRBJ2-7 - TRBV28 CASSYHGPHYEQYF TGTGCCAGCAGTTATCACGGCCCACACTACGAGCAGTACTTC
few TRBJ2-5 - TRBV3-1 CASSQDSGETQYF TGTGCCAGCAGCCAAGATTCAGGGGAGACCCAGTACTTC
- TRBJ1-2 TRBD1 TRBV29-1 CSSGTGGDNYGYTF TGCAGCTCCGGGACAGGGGGCGATAACTATGGCTACACCTTC
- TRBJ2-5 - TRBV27 CASSSFGFSGQETQYF TGTGCCAGCAGTTCATTCGGTTTTAGCGGCCAAGAGACCCAGTACTTC
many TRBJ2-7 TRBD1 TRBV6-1 CASSGRTGGPDEQYF TGTGCCAGCAGTGGTCGGACAGGGGGCCCGGACGAGCAGTACTTC
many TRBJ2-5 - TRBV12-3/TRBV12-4 CASSGTWIQGQKETQYF TGTGCCAGCAGTGGGACCTGGATACAGGGTCAAAAAGAGACCCAGTACTTC
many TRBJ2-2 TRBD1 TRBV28 CASSLRKIQGAGGELFF TGTGCCAGCAGTTTACGGAAGATACAGGGGGCGGGTGGGGAGCTGTTTTTT
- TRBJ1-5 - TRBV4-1 CASSPEEGRGQPQHF TGCGCCAGCAGCCCCGAAGAGGGACGGGGCCAGCCCCAGCATTTT
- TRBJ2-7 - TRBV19 CASSGNTYEQYF TGTGCCAGTTCGGGAAATACCTACGAGCAGTACTTC
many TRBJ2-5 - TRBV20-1 CSARDGGLSETQYF TGCAGTGCTAGAGATGGAGGTCTTTCAGAGACCCAGTACTTC
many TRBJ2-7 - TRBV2 CASTYTDYEQYF TGTGCCAGCACTTACACGGATTACGAGCAGTACTTC
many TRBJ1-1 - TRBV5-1 CASSPSSGTEAFF TGCGCCAGCAGCCCTTCCTCGGGCACTGAAGCTTTCTTT
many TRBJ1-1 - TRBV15 CATSRDGGLEAFF TGTGCCACCAGCAGAGATGGAGGGCTAGAAGCTTTCTTT
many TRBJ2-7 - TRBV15 CATSEIGGEQYF TGTGCCACCAGCGAGATTGGGGGCGAGCAGTACTTC
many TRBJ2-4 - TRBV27 CASSPEAGRGNIQYF TGTGCCAGCAGTCCTGAAGCGGGCAGGGGAAACATTCAGTACTTC
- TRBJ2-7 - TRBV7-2 CASSPGITGAYEQYF TGTGCCAGCAGCCCCGGGATCACGGGGGCCTACGAGCAGTACTTC
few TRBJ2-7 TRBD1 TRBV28 CASSYRTGDYTYKQYF TGTGCCAGCAGTTACCGGACAGGTGACTACACCTACAAGCAGTACTTC
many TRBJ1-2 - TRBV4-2 CASSQGVGAGYGYTF TGTGCCAGCAGCCAAGGGGTAGGGGCCGGCTATGGCTACACCTTC
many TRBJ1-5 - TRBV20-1 CSARDRTVDQPQHF TGCAGTGCTAGAGATAGGACGGTAGATCAGCCCCAGCATTTT
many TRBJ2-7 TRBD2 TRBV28 CASSPFLGLAELSSYEQYF TGTGCCAGCAGCCCTTTCCTTGGACTAGCGGAGTTGAGCTCCTACGAGCAGTACTTC
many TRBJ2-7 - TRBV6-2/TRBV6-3 CASSYNRYEQYF TGTGCCAGCAGTTACAATCGCTACGAGCAGTACTTC
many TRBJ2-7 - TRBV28 CASRLGLHRSYEQYF TGTGCCAGCAGACTGGGACTGCACCGTTCCTACGAGCAGTACTTC
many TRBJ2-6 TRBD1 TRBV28 CASRGTGAGANVLTF TGTGCCAGCAGGGGAACAGGGGCTGGGGCCAACGTCCTGACTTTC
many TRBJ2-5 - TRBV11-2 CASTPGGATETQYF TGTGCCAGCACCCCAGGGGGGGCTACAGAGACCCAGTACTTC
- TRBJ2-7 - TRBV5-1 CASRAGTGSYEQYF TGCGCCAGCAGGGCGGGGACTGGCTCCTACGAGCAGTACTTC
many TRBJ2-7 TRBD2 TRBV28 CASRGLAVGEQYF TGTGCCAGCAGGGGACTAGCGGTTGGCGAGCAGTACTTC
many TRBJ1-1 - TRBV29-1 CSVVPGHLREAFF TGCAGCGTCGTCCCGGGACATTTGAGGGAAGCTTTCTTT
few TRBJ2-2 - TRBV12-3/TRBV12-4 CASSPGGAGDIGELFF TGTGCCAGCAGTCCAGGGGGAGCGGGAGATATCGGGGAGCTGTTTTTT
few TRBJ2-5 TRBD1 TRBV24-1 CATSDWTGGRETQYF TGTGCCACCAGTGATTGGACAGGGGGCCGGGAGACCCAGTACTTC
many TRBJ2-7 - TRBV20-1 CSARDPRGSYEQYF TGCAGTGCTAGAGATCCTAGGGGATCCTACGAGCAGTACTTC
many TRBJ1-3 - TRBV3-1 CASSQRAANSGNTIYF TGTGCCAGCAGCCAGCGGGCAGCTAACTCTGGAAACACCATATATTTT
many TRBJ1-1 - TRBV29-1 CSVGVANTEAFF TGCAGCGTCGGGGTGGCGAACACTGAAGCTTTCTTT
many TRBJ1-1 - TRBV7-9 CASSLHPMGGTEAFF TGTGCCAGCAGCTTACATCCCATGGGGGGCACTGAAGCTTTCTTT
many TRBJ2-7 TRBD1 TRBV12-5 CASARDRLYEQYF TGTGCTAGTGCCCGGGACAGGCTCTACGAGCAGTACTTC